This TCR beta chain appears in the sequencing data of a study of T cells in Graves' hyperthyroidism and ophthalmopathy. The cohort's ophthalmopathy patients, a group with duration under 3 months, had a Clinical Activity Score of at least 3 and a NOSPECS grade of at least 4. Exclusion of patients followed from uncontrolled infection, other autoimmune disease, pregnancy or lactation. Diagnosis rested on symptoms, serum thyroxine and TRAb, thyroid ultrasound, and orbital computed tomography. With respect to this clonotype: The antigen is not known. A junction boundary mismatches the germline segment, possibly from a read error.

Study observations and caveats: Researchers report that a 13 V-J model separated ophthalmopathy from stable hyperthyroidism.

Amplification targeted TCR beta CDR3 regions from RNA transcripts. The HTBI primer set served for first-round RT-PCR of the TCR CDR3. Each CDR3 protein is one row after TCRdb ran MiXCR on the multiplex PCR reads. The sample lists around 540,000 distinct CDR3 sequences, 15% to 20% occurring once. CDR1 and CDR2 (germline): SEHNR, FQNEAQ (reference sequence). This CDR3 is 14 amino acids long. The TCR comes from a woman in her 30s with Graves' ophthalmopathy. The specimen sequenced was blood. This chain joins TRBV7-9 and TRBJ2-2, with D possibly matching TRBD2 (6 bases). This CDR3 reads CASSWTTSTGELFF. The CDR3 DNA reads TGTGCCAGCAGCTGGACTACCTCCACCGGAGAGCTGTTTTTT.